A single sample is the source of the 20 T cell receptor beta chains below, sequenced in a study of blood T cell repertoires in COVID-19. Only in-frame clones appear in the TCRdb table, and some are missing; sequencing was by immunoSEQ multiplex PCR. Of tens of thousands of clones listed, roughly four fifths are singletons. Input material: peripheral blood. These receptor sequences come from a woman aged 80 or over with acute or convalescent COVID-19.

The chain couples TRBV6-5 to TRBJ2-3; no clear D. Germline V CDR1 and CDR2: MNHEY, SVGAGI. The CDR3 length is 14 residues. V lost 5 bases and J 0 bases, leaving 9 bases between the germline ends. The CDR3 loop reads CASSHKWSTDTQYF. CDR3 bases: TGTGCCAGCAGTCACAAGTGGAGCACAGATACGCAGTATTTT.

The chain recombines TRBV9 with TRBJ2-1; TRBD2 matches 14 bases. The V segment lost 4 bases and the J segment 4 bases; nucleotides outside the gene matches: 10. The CDR3 loop spans 18 amino acids. Germline V gives CDR1 SGDLS, CDR2 YYNGEE. CDR3 loop: CASSPRLAGGPGYNEQFF. The CDR3 DNA sequence: TGTGCCAGCAGCCCCCGACTAGCGGGAGGGCCGGGGTACAATGAGCAGTTCTTC.

This chain connects TRBV2 to TRBJ1-5, with D perhaps matching TRBD1 (6 bases). V dropped 4 bases and J dropped 7 bases, with 17 bases sitting between them. The germline V gene has CDR1 SNHLY and CDR2 FYNNEI. The CDR3 contains 15 residues. The CDR3 region is CASSGPLGGRQPQHF. The DNA for the CDR3 is TGTGCCAGCAGTGGCCCCCTAGGGGGAAGACAGCCCCAGCATTTT.

This sequence joins TRBV6-5 and TRBJ2-7; D possibly corresponds to TRBD2 (7 bases). The V and J ends lost 4 bases and 2 bases respectively, with 18 bases between them. Per the germline V gene, CDR1 is MNHEY and CDR2 is SVGAGI. The CDR3 is made up of 16 amino acids. CDR3 residues: CASSSAGARGAYEQYF. CDR3 bases: TGTGCCAGCAGTTCTGCGGGGGCAAGGGGTGCCTACGAGCAGTACTTC.

This clone has just one count. The gene calls are TRBV4-1 and TRBJ1-3; D is uncertain. CDR3 size: 15 residues. Germline V gene data show CDR1 as MGHRA and CDR2 as YSYEKL. Deletions cut 3 bases from V and 4 bases from J, with 13 bases between. The CDR3 is CASSQGFSGGNTIYF. In nucleotides, the CDR3 is TGCGCCAGCAGCCAGGGGTTTTCGGGAGGAAACACCATATATTTT.

By sample share, this clone is medium-sized (0.01 to 0.1%). The rearrangement joins TRBV4-1 to TRBJ1-1; D is ambiguous. V lost 0 bases and J 0 bases, leaving 8 bases between the germline ends. Germline V gene data show CDR1 as MGHRA and CDR2 as YSYEKL. This CDR3 spans 15 amino acids. CDR3 coding DNA: TGCGCCAGCAGCCAAGACAGGTCCCTGAACACTGAAGCTTTCTTT. This codes for CASSQDRSLNTEAFF.

The chain is built from TRBV27 and TRBJ1-1, with D tentatively TRBD1 (6 bases). Germline CDR1 and CDR2: MNHEY and SMNVEV (reference sequence). V lost 5 bases to trimming and J lost 1 base, with 8 bases between them. CDR3 length equals 13 residues. The CDR3 spells CASSLQGNTEAFF. The CDR3 DNA follows: TGTGCCAGCAGTCTACAGGGGAACACTGAAGCTTTCTTT.

The chain has TRBV5-6 and TRBJ1-1; D call uncertain. Germline V gene sequence: CDR1 SGHDT, CDR2 YYEEEE. Trimming shortened V by 4 bases and J by 11 bases, and 21 bases separated the two germline ends. The CDR3 runs 14 residues. The CDR3 DNA sequence: TGTGCCAGCAGCCCGGGTCCCTTGATCCGATGGGCTTTCTTT. This codes for CASSPGPLIRWAFF.

This rearrangement joins TRBV28 to TRBJ1-4; tentative D call: TRBD1 (6 bases). CDR3 length: 12 amino acids. V dropped 10 bases and J dropped 7 bases, with 13 bases sitting between them. Germline V gives CDR1 MDHEN, CDR2 SYDVKM. Written as DNA, the CDR3 is TGTGCCACCCGACAGGCCCTTGAAAAACTGTTTTTT. It is translated as CATRQALEKLFF.

The rearrangement joins TRBV6-4 to TRBJ2-3; 8 nucleotides align to TRBD2. V lost 2 bases, J lost 1 base, and 5 bases stayed unmatched. The germline V gene has CDR1 MRHNA and CDR2 SNTAGT. The CDR3 sequence is 16 residues long. The CDR3 protein is CASSDGGGRGTDTQYF. The DNA of the CDR3 is TGTGCCAGCAGTGACGGCGGGGGGAGGGGCACAGATACGCAGTATTTT.

J is TRBJ1-2 and V is TRBV27; 7 positions agree with TRBD1. Germline values: CDR1 MNHEY, CDR2 SMNVEV (reference sequence). V lost 6 bases to trimming and J lost 8 bases; unmatched junction nucleotides: 6. The CDR3 sequence is 12 residues long. In DNA, the CDR3 is TGTGCCAGCAGCTCACAGGGGTGGGGCTACACCTTC. It translates to CASSSQGWGYTF.

The CDR3 nucleotides read TGCAGCACGTTGGCTGAGCAGTTCTTC. It specifies CSTLAEQFF. The rearrangement links TRBV20-1 to TRBJ2-1; D uncertain. This CDR3 has 9 residues. CDR1 is DFQATT and CDR2 is SNEGSKA in the germline V gene (reference sequence).

This clone was observed once. This chain joins TRBV2 and TRBJ2-2; D is perhaps TRBD1 (5 bases). The germline gives CDR1 SNHLY, CDR2 FYNNEI. The CDR3 runs to 15 residues. The V end was cut by 1 base, the J end by 0 bases, with 6 bases between. The CDR3 region is CASSEGTSNTGELFF. CDR3 nucleotides: TGTGCCAGCAGTGAAGGGACATCGAACACCGGGGAGCTGTTTTTT. Full variable domain (missing parts from reference TRBV2 and TRBJ2-2): EPEVTQTPSHQVTQMGQEVILRCVPISNHLYFYWYRQILGQKVEFLVSFYNNEISEKSEIFDDQFSVERPDGSNFTLKIRSTKLEDSAMYFCASSEGTSNTGELFFGEGSRLTVL.

The rearrangement uses TRBV10-1 and TRBJ2-7; 8 nucleotides line up with TRBD1. Trimming cost V 4 bases and J 5 bases; bases outside gene matches: 16. The CDR3 is made up of 17 amino acids. The V gene's germline CDR1 is WNHNN and CDR2 SYGVQD (reference sequence). Here the CDR3 DNA reads TGCGCCAGCAGTGCTTTCGTCCGGACAGGGAATTTGAACGAGCAGTACTTC. Amino acid sequence: CASSAFVRTGNLNEQYF.

This chain connects TRBV14 to TRBJ2-5, with D possibly TRBD1 on 5 matching bases. The CDR3 is 13 amino acids. CDR1 and CDR2 from the germline V gene are SGHDN and FVKESK. The V end was cut by 3 bases, the J end by 3 bases, with 8 bases between. CDR3 sequence reads: CASSQTAKETQYF. The CDR3 DNA reads TGTGCCAGCAGCCAGACAGCTAAAGAGACCCAGTACTTC.

The chain combines TRBV19 with TRBJ2-5; no clear D gene. V was shortened by 1 base and J by 5 bases, with 8 bases between the two germline ends. Germline CDR1 LNHDA, CDR2 SQIVND (reference sequence). The CDR3 extends over 13 amino acids. CDR3 sequence reads: CASSIVLRETQYF. CDR3 nucleotide sequence: TGTGCCAGTAGTATAGTACTACGGGAGACCCAGTACTTC.

The chain couples TRBV9 to TRBJ1-2; 8 bases are a match to TRBD1. This CDR3 spans 18 amino acids. CDR1 and CDR2 (germline): SGDLS, YYNGEE. V shed 4 bases, J shed 3 bases, and the junction held 17 bases outside the gene matches. Here the CDR3 reads CASSPQPGGDSTYYGYTF. CDR3 sequence (DNA): TGTGCCAGCAGCCCCCAGCCAGGGGGCGATAGCACATACTATGGCTACACCTTC.

V usage is TRBV6-1 and J usage is TRBJ2-1; D not certain. Trimming took off 0 bases at V and 6 bases at J, with 3 bases between the two ends. The germline gives CDR1 MNHNS, CDR2 SASEGT. The CDR3 has 12 residues. The CDR3 bases are TGTGCCAGCAGTGAAGCCGGCAATGAGCAGTTCTTC. Translation: CASSEAGNEQFF.

The chain joins TRBV6-2 or TRBV6-3 to TRBJ1-6, with 7 positions matching TRBD1. With V trimmed by 5 bases and J by 18 bases, 7 bases remained unmatched. The CDR3 has 11 amino acids. CDR1 is MNHEY, CDR2 SVGEGT, per germline. CDR3 DNA sequence: TGTGCCAGCAGTCGGTCGGGACAGCACCACTTT. Translation: CASSRSGQHHF.

In DNA form, the CDR3 reads TGTGCCAGCGTTAATCAGCGGGAAAGCACAGATACGCAGTATTTT. Encoded protein: CASVNQRESTDTQYF. The genes are TRBV6-5 and TRBJ2-3, with 7 bases lining up with TRBD2. The CDR3 loop spans 15 amino acids. Unmatched junction bases numbered 8, after V lost 8 bases and J lost 0 bases. The V gene's germline CDR1 is MNHEY and CDR2 SVGAGI.